These T cell receptor beta chains were read from a single sample in a study of T cells after posttransplantation cyclophosphamide. Method: immunoSEQ multiplex PCR; TCRdb's copy keeps in-frame clones and lacks some. The data show about 3,300 clones, with approximately 80% seen just once and roughly 21% held by the top ten. The specimen was memory CD8+ T cells sorted from blood. These receptors were obtained from a woman aged 55-70 years in good health, CMV-negative, and a related stem cell transplant donor. Each CDR3 is given with its conserved first and last residue. Fields, in order: CDR3 protein, CDR3 DNA, D gene, J gene, V gene, clone size. The D gene is left open where the match is weak. Clone size is shown for a subset of rows, as once, few, many or a class of expanded clone.

CDR3 protein: CASSPGLAESSSYNEQFF
CDR3 DNA: TGTGCCAGCAGCCCAGGACTAGCGGAATCGAGCTCCTACAATGAGCAGTTCTTC
D gene: TRBD2
J gene: TRBJ2-1
V gene: TRBV5-4
clone size: NA

CDR3 protein: CASSLPSVYNEQFF
CDR3 DNA: TGCGCCAGCAGCTTGCCTAGCGTCTACAATGAGCAGTTCTTC
D gene: NA
J gene: TRBJ2-1
V gene: TRBV5-1
clone size: NA

CDR3 protein: CASSPWTDSSYNEQFF
CDR3 DNA: TGTGCCAGCAGCCCTTGGACAGATAGCTCCTACAATGAGCAGTTCTTC
D gene: NA
J gene: TRBJ2-1
V gene: TRBV9
clone size: NA

CDR3 protein: CASSQANTQYF
CDR3 DNA: TGTGCCAGCAGCCAGGCCAATACGCAGTATTTT
D gene: NA
J gene: TRBJ2-3
V gene: TRBV11-2
clone size: NA

CDR3 protein: CSVELELAGAVGETQYF
CDR3 DNA: TGCAGCGTTGAATTAGAGCTAGCGGGGGCCGTGGGGGAGACCCAGTACTTC
D gene: TRBD2
J gene: TRBJ2-5
V gene: TRBV29-1
clone size: NA

CDR3 protein: CASSPTGGAQNEQFF
CDR3 DNA: TGCGCCAGCAGCCCTACAGGAGGGGCCCAGAATGAGCAGTTCTTC
D gene: NA
J gene: TRBJ2-1
V gene: TRBV4-1
clone size: NA

CDR3 protein: CASSPPSGGIYGYTF
CDR3 DNA: TGTGCCAGCAGTCCCCCCTCAGGGGGCATCTATGGCTACACCTTC
D gene: TRBD1
J gene: TRBJ1-2
V gene: TRBV28
clone size: NA

CDR3 protein: CASSLVGTGAQFNQPQHF
CDR3 DNA: TGTGCCAGCAGCTTAGTGGGGACAGGGGCTCAATTCAATCAGCCCCAGCATTTT
D gene: TRBD1
J gene: TRBJ1-5
V gene: TRBV7-8
clone size: NA

CDR3 protein: CASSRTTGNIQYF
CDR3 DNA: TGTGCCAGCAGCCGAACGACAGGGAACATTCAGTACTTC
D gene: TRBD1
J gene: TRBJ2-4
V gene: TRBV27
clone size: NA

CDR3 protein: CASSLTGSGPNSPLHF
CDR3 DNA: TGTGCCAGCAGCTTGACAGGGAGCGGCCCAAATTCCCCCCTCCACTTT
D gene: TRBD1
J gene: TRBJ1-6
V gene: TRBV7-3
clone size: NA

CDR3 protein: CAISRDTNQPQHF
CDR3 DNA: TGTGCCATCAGCCGGGACACTAATCAGCCCCAGCATTTT
D gene: NA
J gene: TRBJ1-5
V gene: TRBV10-3
clone size: NA

CDR3 protein: CASSSYRGSGANVLTF
CDR3 DNA: TGTGCCAGCAGTTCATACAGGGGATCTGGGGCCAACGTCCTGACTTTC
D gene: TRBD1
J gene: TRBJ2-6
V gene: TRBV28
clone size: NA

CDR3 protein: CASSVEGGGATGELFF
CDR3 DNA: TGTGCCAGCAGCGTAGAGGGCGGGGGGGCCACCGGGGAGCTGTTTTTT
D gene: TRBD2
J gene: TRBJ2-2
V gene: TRBV9
clone size: NA

CDR3 protein: CASSLVDGQGRVHNEQFF
CDR3 DNA: TGTGCCAGCAGCTTAGTAGATGGACAGGGAAGGGTCCACAATGAGCAGTTCTTC
D gene: TRBD1
J gene: TRBJ2-1
V gene: TRBV7-9
clone size: NA

CDR3 protein: CSVESAVGRGVSGANVLTF
CDR3 DNA: TGCAGCGTTGAAAGTGCCGTGGGCAGGGGGGTCTCTGGGGCCAACGTCCTGACTTTC
D gene: NA
J gene: TRBJ2-6
V gene: TRBV29-1
clone size: NA

CDR3 protein: CASRQTRGSNQPQHF
CDR3 DNA: TGTGCCAGCAGACAAACTCGAGGGAGCAATCAGCCCCAGCATTTT
D gene: NA
J gene: TRBJ1-5
V gene: TRBV2
clone size: NA

CDR3 protein: CASSQSRPGEEQYF
CDR3 DNA: TGCGCCAGCAGCCAATCTCGGCCGGGTGAGGAGCAGTACTTC
D gene: NA
J gene: TRBJ2-7
V gene: TRBV4-3
clone size: NA

CDR3 protein: CASSGTSGSDEQFF
CDR3 DNA: TGTGCCAGCAGTGGGACTAGCGGGAGTGATGAGCAGTTCTTC
D gene: TRBD2
J gene: TRBJ2-1
V gene: TRBV6-5
clone size: NA

CDR3 protein: CASRQGTSLHF
CDR3 DNA: TGTGCCAGCAGGCAGGGGACGAGCCTCCACTTT
D gene: NA
J gene: TRBJ1-6
V gene: TRBV6-8
clone size: NA

CDR3 protein: CASSLGSSGGNEQFF
CDR3 DNA: TGTGCCAGCAGCTTAGGGTCTAGCGGGGGAAATGAGCAGTTCTTC
D gene: TRBD2
J gene: TRBJ2-1
V gene: TRBV7-9
clone size: NA

CDR3 protein: CASSARHLGTEAFF
CDR3 DNA: TGTGCCAGCAGCGCTCGACATCTCGGCACTGAAGCTTTCTTT
D gene: NA
J gene: TRBJ1-1
V gene: TRBV9
clone size: NA

CDR3 protein: CASSTSRVDYGYTF
CDR3 DNA: TGTGCCAGCAGTACATCCAGGGTCGACTATGGCTACACCTTC
D gene: NA
J gene: TRBJ1-2
V gene: TRBV27
clone size: NA

CDR3 protein: CAISDTGTSYIYNEQFF
CDR3 DNA: TGTGCCATCAGTGATACCGGGACTAGTTACATTTACAATGAGCAGTTCTTC
D gene: TRBD2
J gene: TRBJ2-1
V gene: TRBV10-3
clone size: once

CDR3 protein: CASSPPGQGGETQYF
CDR3 DNA: TGTGCCAGCTCACCGCCGGGACAGGGGGGAGAGACCCAGTACTTC
D gene: TRBD1
J gene: TRBJ2-5
V gene: TRBV18
clone size: NA

CDR3 protein: CASSFGDLAYEQYF
CDR3 DNA: TGTGCCAGCAGTTTTGGGGACTTGGCCTACGAGCAGTACTTC
D gene: NA
J gene: TRBJ2-7
V gene: TRBV28
clone size: NA